These 23 T cell receptor beta chains came from one sample sequenced in a study of regulatory T cells in long-lasting Graves disease. As to time point: newly diagnosed GD, antithyroid drugs for less than 3 months. TCR sequences were obtained from RNA taken from PBMCs. HTBI primers from iRepertoire and Arm-PCR of CDR3 regions yielded the TCR beta libraries. TCRdb re-called the multiplex PCR reads with MiXCR, one entry per CDR3 protein. This table has some 340,000 distinct CDR3 sequences, over 9.5% appearing once. These records were also assigned to another study, of T cells in Graves' hyperthyroidism and ophthalmopathy.

Specimen: peripheral blood mononuclear cells (PBMCs), collected at new diagnosis, from a patient treated with antithyroid drugs. These receptors originate from a woman between 18 and 29 years old with Graves disease.

This clonotype was detected many times. The chain combines TRBV7-9 with TRBJ1-2, with D possibly TRBD1 on 5 matching bases. Germline CDR1 reads SEHNR; CDR2 reads FQNEAQ (reference sequence). The V gene lost 1 base and the J gene lost 7 bases, with 7 bases spanning the gap. This CDR3 is built from 12 residues. The CDR3 loop reads CASSLGTIGYTF. CDR3 nucleotide sequence: TGTGCCAGCAGCTTAGGGACAATTGGCTACACCTTC.

This clonotype was counted ten times or more. The V and J genes are TRBV5-1 and TRBJ1-1; no firm D call. CDR3 size: 12 residues. The V gene's germline CDR1 is SGHRS and CDR2 YFSETQ. V lost 4 bases, J lost 7 bases, and 11 bases lay in between. CDR3: CASSGQFGEAFF. DNA for the CDR3: TGCGCCAGCAGCGGCCAATTCGGTGAAGCTTTCTTT.

CDR3 coding DNA: TGTGCCAGCAGGTCGGGACTAGCAAGGAACATTCAGTACTTC. Amino acids: CASRSGLARNIQYF. This chain links TRBV5-5 with TRBJ2-4; 9 bases align to TRBD2. Germline-derived CDR1 and CDR2 are SGHKS and YYEKEE (reference sequence). Unmatched junction bases numbered 7, after V lost 5 bases and J lost 7 bases. The CDR3 totals 14 residues. The full variable domain, its missing parts supplied by reference TRBV5-5 and TRBJ2-4, is DAGVTQSPTHLIKTRGQQVTLRCSPISGHKSVSWYQQVLGQGPQFIFQYYEKEERGRGNFPDRFSARQFPNYSSELNVNALLLGDSALYLCASRSGLARNIQYFGAGTRLSVL.

This clonotype was observed many times. The rearrangement joins TRBV27 to TRBJ1-1; D gene uncertain. From germline, CDR1 is MNHEY and CDR2 SMNVEV (reference sequence). This CDR3 is 14 amino acids long. Between the trimmed V and J ends, which lost 6 bases and 5 bases, there was a span of 16 bases. CDR3 amino acids: CASRSSLMGTEAFF. The CDR3 region has the DNA TGTGCCAGCAGAAGCTCCCTCATGGGGACTGAAGCTTTCTTT.

This clonotype has only one observation. The CDR3 does not close with the conserved phenylalanine or tryptophan, likely indicating a read error. V and J are TRBV20-1 and TRBJ1-1; no clear D. The CDR3 sequence is 12 residues long. Trimming removed 5 bases from V and 4 bases from J, with 11 bases in between. Germline V lookup: CDR1 DFQATT, CDR2 SNEGSKA (reference sequence). CDR3 loop: CSAWRKGTEAFL. The CDR3 nucleotides are TGCAGTGCTTGGAGGAAGGGCACTGAAGCTTTCTTG.

At least ten counts were recorded for this clonotype. The genes are TRBV5-1 and TRBJ2-1, with TRBD1 matching over 7 bases. The CDR3 spans 15 residues. The ends lost 4 bases at V and 1 base at J; junction bases unmatched: 5. CDR1 and CDR2 (germline): SGHRS, YFSETQ. The CDR3 protein is CASSKGQQSYNEQFF. Written as DNA, the CDR3 is TGCGCCAGCAGCAAGGGACAGCAGTCCTACAATGAGCAGTTCTTC.

This clonotype was counted many times. The chain uses TRBV7-3 and TRBJ2-7; possibly TRBD1 for D (5 bases). Per germline, CDR1 SGHTA and CDR2 FQGTGA. The V gene lost 5 bases and the J gene lost 6 bases, with 14 bases spanning the gap. There are 13 residues in the CDR3. CDR3: CASSPDPGREQYF. CDR3 DNA: TGTGCCAGCAGCCCAGACCCAGGGCGCGAGCAGTACTTC.

This clonotype has ten or more counts. This chain joins TRBV20-1 and TRBJ2-3; unclear D gene. The V end was cut by 6 bases, the J end by 0 bases, with 22 bases between. CDR3 length: 17 amino acids. Per the germline V gene, CDR1 is DFQATT and CDR2 is SNEGSKA (reference sequence). The CDR3 DNA reads TGCAGTGCGTATGACTTCCCCACCGTTTCTAGCACAGATACGCAGTATTTT. Encoded protein: CSAYDFPTVSSTDTQYF.

This clonotype was detected ten times or more. The chain recombines TRBV11-1 with TRBJ2-3, with D maybe TRBD2 (5 bases). Between the trimmed V and J ends, which lost 1 base and 5 bases, there was a span of 16 bases. The CDR3 loop spans 16 amino acids. Germline-derived CDR1 and CDR2 are SGHAT and FQDESV (reference sequence). The CDR3 protein is CASSLGGGFGEDTQYF. Written as DNA, the CDR3 is TGTGCCAGCAGCTTAGGAGGAGGTTTCGGGGAAGATACGCAGTATTTT.

The rearrangement uses TRBV6-1 and TRBJ1-4; D remains ambiguous. Between the trimmed V and J ends, which lost 6 bases and 0 bases, there was a span of 11 bases. Germline CDR1 reads MNHNS; CDR2 reads SASEGT. CDR3 size: 15 residues. In DNA, the CDR3 is TGTGCCAGCAGGGTACAGCTTTCAACTAATGAAAAACTGTTTTTT. It specifies CASRVQLSTNEKLFF.

This clonotype was seen more than once but under ten times. The gene calls are TRBV7-2 and TRBJ2-7; 13 bases agree with TRBD2. J was trimmed by 4 bases and V by 5 bases; bases with no gene match: 5. The germline V gene encodes CDR1 SGHTA and CDR2 FQGNSA. There are 15 residues in the CDR3. CDR3 in amino acids: CASSGLAGAGYEQYF. DNA of the CDR3: TGTGCCAGCAGCGGACTAGCGGGAGCCGGGTACGAGCAGTACTTC.

This clonotype was found once. V is TRBV14 and J is TRBJ1-1, with TRBD1 matching 7 bases. There are 15 residues in the CDR3. Germline CDR1 SGHDN, CDR2 FVKESK. The ends lost 5 bases at V and 7 bases at J; junction bases unmatched: 13. CDR3 coding DNA: TGTGCCAGCAGCTACGGACAGGACGGAACAATTGAAGCTTTCTTT. Protein product: CASSYGQDGTIEAFF.

This clonotype has at least ten counts. V usage is TRBV6-1 and J usage is TRBJ1-2; no definite D call. The V end was cut by 4 bases, the J end by 0 bases, with 9 bases between. Germline lookup yields CDR1 MNHNS and CDR2 SASEGT. The CDR3 is 14 residues long. The DNA for the CDR3 is TGTGCCAGCAGTGTGTCTACCCCTAACTATGGCTACACCTTC. This encodes CASSVSTPNYGYTF.

This clonotype was detected many times. V is TRBV7-2 and J is TRBJ1-5; the match to TRBD1 covers 7 bases. This CDR3 spans 15 amino acids. CDR1 and CDR2 (germline): SGHTA, FQGNSA. J gave up 2 bases and V 2 bases, and 3 bases lay outside the gene matches. CDR3 in DNA: TGTGCCAGCAGCTTAATAACAGGGGGCAATCAGCCCCAGCATTTT. Translating it yields CASSLITGGNQPQHF.

This clonotype was recorded at least ten times. The J gene is TRBJ2-3, the V gene TRBV10-1; TRBD2 matches at 7 bases. This CDR3 is built from 15 residues. Per germline, CDR1 WNHNN and CDR2 SYGVQD (reference sequence). The trim removed 0 bases at V and 0 bases at J, leaving 0 bases unmatched. CDR3 in amino acids: CASSESSGSTDTQYF. In DNA form, the CDR3 reads TGCGCCAGCAGTGAGTCTAGCGGGAGCACAGATACGCAGTATTTT.

Of note for this clonotype: A much larger clone is a single base away; this may be a read error. CDR3: CASRHMDEIYGYTF. CDR3 bases: TGTGCCAGCAGGCATATGGACGAGATCTATGGCTACACCTTC. The chain carries TRBV2 and TRBJ1-2; D ambiguous. The V end lost 6 bases, the J end lost 4 bases, and 15 bases lay between the germline ends. Germline CDR1 is SNHLY and CDR2 is FYNNEI. The CDR3 has 14 amino acids.

At least ten counts were recorded for this clonotype. This rearrangement joins TRBV10-3 to TRBJ2-5, with 9 bases aligning to TRBD1. V dropped 2 bases and J dropped 2; count of bases not matched to a gene: 6. CDR1 ENHRY and CDR2 SYGVKD come from the germline V gene. The CDR3 has 16 amino acids. The CDR3, as DNA: TGTGCCATCAGTGAGGGACAGGGGAATCTTCAAGAGACCCAGTACTTC. Its translation: CAISEGQGNLQETQYF.

This clonotype was observed many times. The chain carries TRBV7-3 and TRBJ1-6; D is undetermined. The CDR3 sequence is 15 residues long. The V gene's germline CDR1 is SGHTA and CDR2 FQGTGA. V shed 1 base and J shed 6 bases, with 10 bases lying between them. This CDR3 is CASSLRGIGNSPLHF. In DNA, the CDR3 is TGTGCCAGCAGCTTAAGGGGAATCGGTAATTCACCCCTCCACTTT. Full variable domain (rest looked up from reference TRBV7-3 and TRBJ1-6): GAGVSQTPSNKVTEKGKYVELRCDPISGHTALYWYRQSLGQGPEFLIYFQGTGAADDSGLPNDRFFAVRPEGSVSTLKIQRTERGDSAVYLCASSLRGIGNSPLHFGNGTRLTVT.

In its sample, this clonotype was seen many times. The chain couples TRBV2 to TRBJ2-3; D tentatively reads TRBD1 or TRBD2 (5 bases each). CDR3 length: 15 residues. The V gene's germline CDR1 is SNHLY and CDR2 FYNNEI. Trimming removed 5 bases at V and 1 base at J, with 13 bases between. CDR3 in amino acids: CASSCLGVGTDTQYF. In DNA, the CDR3 is TGTGCCAGCAGTTGCTTGGGGGTTGGCACAGATACGCAGTATTTT. Filled out from reference TRBV2 and TRBJ2-3, the complete variable domain reads EPEVTQTPSHQVTQMGQEVILRCVPISNHLYFYWYRQILGQKVEFLVSFYNNEISEKSEIFDDQFSVERPDGSNFTLKIRSTKLEDSAMYFCASSCLGVGTDTQYFGPGTRLTVL.

This clonotype was recorded many times. In nucleotides, the CDR3 is TGCAGTGCCCCGCAGGGCCGCCCTGGGAGTGAGCAGTTCTTC. Translating it yields CSAPQGRPGSEQFF. The chain is built from TRBV20-1 and TRBJ2-1; either TRBD1 or TRBD2 may fit D (5 bases each). V was cut by 6 bases and J by 9 bases, with 21 bases left in between. The CDR3 has 14 residues. The germline V gene encodes CDR1 DFQATT and CDR2 SNEGSKA (reference sequence).

This clonotype was detected once. The V gene is TRBV4-3, the J gene TRBJ1-2; possibly TRBD1 for D (6 bases). This CDR3 has 16 amino acids. Germline V gene lookup returns CDR1 LGHNA and CDR2 YSLEER. Trimming removed 0 bases at V and 4 bases at J, with 15 bases between. Here the CDR3 DNA reads TGCGCCAGCAGCCAAGAGTGGCTGGGGGCGAGCTATGGCTACACCTTC. This sequence encodes CASSQEWLGASYGYTF.

Many counts were recorded for this clonotype. The V gene is TRBV13, the J gene TRBJ1-4; perhaps TRBD1 as D (5 bases). Looked up from germline, CDR1 is PRHDT and CDR2 is FYEKMQ (reference sequence). V gave up 5 bases and J gave up 4 bases, with 11 bases separating them. This CDR3 spans 14 amino acids. The CDR3 loop is CASSHGAINEKLFF. CDR3 DNA sequence: TGTGCCAGCAGCCACGGGGCGATTAATGAAAAACTGTTTTTT.

For this clonotype: Being one base from a much bigger clone, this may be a read error. The chain combines TRBV20-1 with TRBJ2-3, with D maybe TRBD2 (5 bases). Germline CDR1 and CDR2: DFQATT and SNEGSKA (reference sequence). There are 15 residues in the CDR3. Here the CDR3 reads CSARAGSSSTDTQSF. CDR3 sequence (DNA): TGCAGTGCTAGAGCCGGGTCCTCTAGCACAGATACGCAGTCTTTT.